Described below is a single T cell receptor (beta chain) sequence and its context. Its antigen is not yet known. No much larger clonotype is one base removed from it; base qualities were not supplied. The sample comes from a study of blood T cell repertoires in COVID-19 (dated by TCRdb to about 2020). With regard to the full study: Collaborator samples came from the United States, Italy and Spain and covered acute and convalescent phases of COVID-19. The material from the prospective study consisted of cDNA or gDNA derived from T cells, B-cell-depleted T cells, or PBMCs. Subjects who had been exposed to COVID-19, were actively infected with it, or had recovered from it provided the deeply sampled blood TCRbeta repertoires that made up the dataset. The repertoires were released in a freely available public database intended as a resource for research on the immune response to SARS-CoV-2. The samples were drawn from the first 160 participants of the ongoing ImmuneRACE study and from 950 to 1,500 subjects provided by 6 global collaborators. Nearly every sample came with metadata listing a de-identified subject ID, COVID-19 status, age in years and sex. Where available, HLA class I and class II types were obtained from metadata supplied by the sample provider rather than from assay-based typing.

TCRbeta CDR3 regions were amplified from genomic DNA using the immunoSEQ Assay, a bias-controlled multiplex PCR. On the authors' methods: The number of nucleated cells in each sample was estimated from the amplification of reference gene primers within the assay. To quantify the absolute abundance of each unique TCRbeta CDR3 rearrangement, sequence reads were collapsed and filtered. For each sample, productive Simpson clonality was calculated by taking the square root of Simpson's diversity index across productive rearrangements. This immuneACCESS table, as held by TCRdb, lists in-frame sequences with V and J called but not all clones. Of the missing ones, under half trace to an unresolved V gene in checked studies; the others have no known cause. V and J calls plus clone size are reproduced from that table; the DNA served to infer D and trimming. The sample table holds around 270,000 clones, of which 80% to 90% were seen once. The ten top clones hold 3% to 3.5% of the sample.

Participants in the prospective study were enrolled through a virtual design, were aged roughly 18 to 95 years, and lived in 24 United States geographic areas. To assign participants to cohorts, the prospective study relied on clinical history that participants themselves reported in a screening survey and a study questionnaire. Exposed participants had been in contact, within 2 weeks of entering the study, with a person who had a PCR-confirmed or clinician-diagnosed case of COVID-19. In the prospective study, whole blood, serum and a nasopharyngeal or oropharyngeal swab were collected from each participant by mobile phlebotomists. Additional blood draws and questionnaires over an approximately two-month period could optionally be provided by prospective study participants. Before DNA extraction, prospective study blood samples were shipped either frozen or at room temperature. What the research found in general, with its limitations: The quantity of clinical and demographic metadata differed by source and by participant and was supplied without curation.

V has 4 bases trimmed and J has 2 bases trimmed; junction bases matching no gene number 6. CDR1 MNHEY and CDR2 SVGAGI are derived from the germline V gene. There are 16 amino acids in the CDR3, from cysteine to phenylalanine inclusive. The DNA shown is the 48-base CDR3, in frame from base 1. The clonotype originates from a woman aged 35 to 49 who had been exposed to COVID-19. The chain uses TRBV6-5 and TRBJ1-5, with 9 bases matching TRBD1. Sequencing was carried out using PBMCs or T cells enriched from blood (not recorded which). The CDR3 is CASSSGRTGGNQPQHF. Here is the DNA: TGTGCCAGCAGTTCGGGTCGGACAGGGGGCAATCAGCCCCAGCATTTT.